Reported below is one T cell receptor beta chain. Its cognate antigen has yet to be identified. Base qualities are not recorded, but no much larger clone differs from it by a single base. This record belongs to a study of T cells in Graves' hyperthyroidism and ophthalmopathy (dated by TCRdb to the late 2010s). For the study in its entirety: A discovery cohort of fewer than 110 patients, 43 with Graves' ophthalmopathy and about 58 with stable Graves' hyperthyroidism, was used to find distinguishing TCR V-J signatures. Whether ophthalmopathy could be predicted prospectively was tested in an independent validation cohort made up of 18 hyperthyroidism patients plus 17 patients who later progressed to ophthalmopathy. For training and testing, the approximately 92 patients in the discovery cohort were randomly divided in a 7:3 ratio. Thyroid tissue and blood T-cell repertoires from six Graves' hyperthyroidism patients were also compared in the study. After sampling, hyperthyroidism patients received methimazole starting at 30 mg daily, and ophthalmopathy patients received high-dose intravenous methylprednisolone. TCR Vbeta CDR3 sequencing of approximately 140 peripheral blood samples (under 45 ophthalmopathy, 75 hyperthyroidism and approximately 17 progressor patients) is reported in the paper.

The CDR3 spans 16 residues, from the cysteine through the phenylalanine. The only DNA kept is the CDR3, 48 bases in frame from the first base. The trim is 5 bases for V and 0 bases for J, with a gap of 13 bases between the germline ends. CDR1 and CDR2 were assigned from the germline V gene as MRHNA and SNTAGT. Stable Graves' hyperthyroidism was defined as the absence of progression to ophthalmopathy over 18 months of follow-up. Hyperthyroidism patients were aged 18 to 65 years and newly diagnosed, with disease duration of less than 2 months. Patients with uncontrolled infections, other autoimmune diseases, pregnancy or lactation were excluded. Diagnoses relied on clinical symptoms, serum thyroxine and TRAb, thyroid ultrasound and orbital computed tomography. Total RNA was extracted with Trizol reagent, and quality was checked on an Agilent 2100 Bioanalyzer. What the research found in general, with its limitations: Sample size was not statistically predetermined, and blinding of investigators to group allocation was not performed. Blood samples also contained most of the expanded thyroid clonotypes (frequency above 0.001), which suggests that blood repertoires may reflect thyroid immune responses. A model built on a 13 V-J signature distinguished ophthalmopathy from stable hyperthyroidism, reaching roughly 88% sensitivity and 81.08% specificity in cross-validation and 80%/75% in testing. In validation, the model predicted progression to ophthalmopathy a median of approximately 6.6 months before onset, with roughly 70% sensitivity and more than 72% specificity.

Amplification of TCR beta CDR3 regions was carried out from RNA transcripts. The TCR CDR3 was subjected to a first round of RT-PCR using the HTBI primer set and the Qiagen OneStep RT-PCR kit. Libraries were constructed in a second round of multiplex PCR, after which size selection and purification were performed. Libraries were sequenced paired-end with 100 bp reads on an Illumina HiSeq2000. For the original study's pipeline: SOAPnuke was used to process the raw data, removing reads that contained adapters or uncalled bases, had a mean Phred below 15, or lacked an exact match to the constant primer or identifier. High-quality paired reads were merged using COPE v1.2.5, and each unique nucleotide sequence was defined as a clonotype. MiTCR v1.1 was used to align clonotypes to the IMGT TRBV, TRBD and TRBJ reference segments. The analysis included only V-J combinations with a frequency above 0.0001, which together covered roughly 99% of the repertoires. The TCS score was defined as the ratio of F50 (clonal expansion) to E x V (chaos), calculated using BLOSUM62-based TCRdist between CDR3 peptides within each V-J. Welch's t-statistics and random forest reduced around 550 V-J features to fewer than 15, which were used in a naive Bayes classifier (R e1071). TCRdb reprocessing: public reads trimmed at Q25 with fastp, clones called with MiXCR, in-frame beta chains kept. All rows with the same CDR3 protein become a single entry with the most common DNA and genes. The V and J calls reflect TCRdb's pipeline rather than the authors' work. Here the sample has hundreds of thousands of distinct CDR3 sequences; approximately 44% occur a single time. The ten largest clones capture just over 8% of the sample.

Sequenced material: peripheral blood or thyroid tissue (not recorded which). Recombination linked TRBV6-4 to TRBJ2-2; too little of a D gene remains to name it. This receptor was taken from a woman aged 18-29 years with Graves' hyperthyroidism. Donor details come from another sample of the same person, matched by shared clones. CDR3 sequence: CASSTDLWANTGELFF. The DNA sequence follows: TGTGCCAGCAGTACGGACCTGTGGGCGAACACCGGGGAGCTGTTTTTT.